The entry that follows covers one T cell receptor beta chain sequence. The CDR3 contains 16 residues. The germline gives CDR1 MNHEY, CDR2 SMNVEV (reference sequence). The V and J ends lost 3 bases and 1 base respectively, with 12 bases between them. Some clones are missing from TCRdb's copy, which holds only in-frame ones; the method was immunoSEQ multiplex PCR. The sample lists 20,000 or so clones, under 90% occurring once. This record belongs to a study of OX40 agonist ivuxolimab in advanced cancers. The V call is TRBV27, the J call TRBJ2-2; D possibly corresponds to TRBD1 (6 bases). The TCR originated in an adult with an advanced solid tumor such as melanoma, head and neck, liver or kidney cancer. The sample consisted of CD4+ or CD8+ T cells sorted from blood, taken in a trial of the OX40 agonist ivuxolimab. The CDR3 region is CASSFRQDLNTGELFF. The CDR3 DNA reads TGTGCCAGCAGTTTTCGACAGGATTTGAACACCGGGGAGCTGTTTTTT.